This T cell receptor beta chain emerged from a study of blood T cell repertoires in COVID-19. In the study overall: The analysed material was cDNA or gDNA that came from T cells, B-cell-depleted T cells, or PBMCs.

Original processing notes: The assay estimated nucleated cells by amplifying reference gene primers. Clones were read by immunoSEQ multiplex PCR, and TCRdb kept only the in-frame ones, dropping some. From that table come the V and J calls and clone size; the DNA was used to work out D and trimming. The sample contains 100,000 to 150,000 clones, approximately 87% of which appear only once. The CDR3 is made up of 12 amino acids. CDR1 is PRHDT and CDR2 is FYEKMQ in the germline V gene (reference sequence). The V segment lost 6 bases and the J segment 9 bases; nucleotides outside the gene matches: 5. The clonotype was recovered from a man aged 50 to 59 with active COVID-19. V gene TRBV13 combines with J gene TRBJ2-7; 10 positions match TRBD2. The sequencing input was peripheral blood. Here the CDR3 reads CASSPSGGVQYF. CDR3 DNA: TGTGCCAGCAGTCCTAGCGGGGGAGTGCAGTACTTC.